The present TCR beta chain was sequenced within a study of shared clonotypes between healthy human individuals. The overall study: Aged 18 to 49, the donors were a couple of women and a few men.

The CDR3 adds up to 13 amino acids, both ends counted. In the authors' workflow: Filtering differed, since immunoSEQ gave only junction sequences and no quality scores. Profiling relied on immunoSEQ multiplex PCR, and the TCRdb table lists in-frame clones only, not all of them. Clone size and V and J calls were adopted from that table, with D and trimming inferred from the DNA. The sample lists about 510,000 clones; approximately 79% were seen once. All donors qualified as healthy HIV-negative adults and had experienced no recent acute infections or vaccinations. Every one of the donors was a Caucasian adult that lived in Nashville, Tennessee. Worth noting for this clone: The limits of the CDR3 on the DNA are not certain, so only TCRdb's listed CDR3 is given.

Source material: PBMCs. The genes are TRBV21-1 and TRBJ2-1; the DNA was not compared with TRBD2, the D call given in the table. TRBV21-1 is a known pseudogene. This clonotype was obtained from a woman aged 40 to 49 in good health. Some clones in this sample may be carry-over from other donors' samples. The CDR3 region is CARVAGGSNEQFF.